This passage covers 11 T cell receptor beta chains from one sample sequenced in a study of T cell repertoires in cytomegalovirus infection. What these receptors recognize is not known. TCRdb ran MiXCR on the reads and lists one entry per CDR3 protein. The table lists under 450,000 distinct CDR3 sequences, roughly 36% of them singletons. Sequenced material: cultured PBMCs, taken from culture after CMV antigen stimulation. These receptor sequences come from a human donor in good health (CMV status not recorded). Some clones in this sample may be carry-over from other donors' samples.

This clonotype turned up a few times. The DNA for the CDR3 is TGTGCCAGCAGCTTAGTTGGGGTTGAGAGGGATACGCAGTATTTT. It translates to CASSLVGVERDTQYF. V is TRBV7-9 and J is TRBJ2-3, with no clear D. This CDR3 spans 15 amino acids. Deletions cut 1 base from V and 6 bases from J, with 14 bases between. The germline CDR1 and CDR2 sequences are SEHNR and FQNEAQ (reference sequence).

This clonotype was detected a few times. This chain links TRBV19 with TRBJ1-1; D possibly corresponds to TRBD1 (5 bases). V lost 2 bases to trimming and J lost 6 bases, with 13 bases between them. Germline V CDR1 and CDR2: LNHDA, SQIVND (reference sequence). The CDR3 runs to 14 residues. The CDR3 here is CASSITALGAEAFF. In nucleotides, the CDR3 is TGTGCCAGTAGTATAACGGCTCTAGGGGCTGAAGCTTTCTTT. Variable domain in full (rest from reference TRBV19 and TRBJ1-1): DGGITQSPKYLFRKEGQNVTLSCEQNLNHDAMYWYRQDPGQGLRLIYYSQIVNDFQKGDIAEGYSVSREKKESFPLTVTSAQKNPTAFYLCASSITALGAEAFFGQGTRLTVV.

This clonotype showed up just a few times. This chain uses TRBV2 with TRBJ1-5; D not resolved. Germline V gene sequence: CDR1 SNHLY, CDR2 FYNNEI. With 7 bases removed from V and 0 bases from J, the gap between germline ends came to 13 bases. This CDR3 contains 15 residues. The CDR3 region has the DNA TGTGCCAGCATGTCTGGAGGGTATAGCAATCAGCCCCAGCATTTT. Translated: CASMSGGYSNQPQHF.

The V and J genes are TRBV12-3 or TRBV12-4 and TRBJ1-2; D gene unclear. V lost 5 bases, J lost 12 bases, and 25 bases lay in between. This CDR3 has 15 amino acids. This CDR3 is CASSTGGRPQRLNTF. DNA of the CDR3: TGTGCCAGCAGTACCGGCGGACGGCCCCAAAGGTTGAACACCTTC.

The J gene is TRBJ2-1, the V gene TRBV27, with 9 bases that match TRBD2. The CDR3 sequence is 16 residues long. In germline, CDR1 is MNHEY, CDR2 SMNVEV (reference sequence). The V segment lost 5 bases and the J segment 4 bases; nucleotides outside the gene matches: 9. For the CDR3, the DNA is TGTGCCAGCAGTACGCCGGGACTAGCTCTGTACAATGAGCAGTTCTTC. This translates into CASSTPGLALYNEQFF.

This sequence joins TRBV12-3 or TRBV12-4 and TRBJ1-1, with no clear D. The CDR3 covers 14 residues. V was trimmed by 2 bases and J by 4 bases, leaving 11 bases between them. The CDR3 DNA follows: TGTGCCAGCAGTTTAAGCGGAGCCGTCACTGAAGCTTTCTTT. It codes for CASSLSGAVTEAFF.

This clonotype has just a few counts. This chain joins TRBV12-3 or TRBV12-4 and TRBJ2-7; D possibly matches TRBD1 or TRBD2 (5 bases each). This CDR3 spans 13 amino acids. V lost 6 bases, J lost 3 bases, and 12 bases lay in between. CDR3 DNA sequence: TGTGCCAGCAGCCGTGGGGGAGACTACGAGCAGTACTTC. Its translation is CASSRGGDYEQYF.

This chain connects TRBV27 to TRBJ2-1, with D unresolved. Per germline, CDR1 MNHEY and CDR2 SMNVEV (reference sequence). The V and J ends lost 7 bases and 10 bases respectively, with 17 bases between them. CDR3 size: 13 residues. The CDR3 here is CASTTYPSAEQFF. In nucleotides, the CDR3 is TGTGCCAGCACTACTTACCCCTCTGCGGAGCAGTTCTTC.

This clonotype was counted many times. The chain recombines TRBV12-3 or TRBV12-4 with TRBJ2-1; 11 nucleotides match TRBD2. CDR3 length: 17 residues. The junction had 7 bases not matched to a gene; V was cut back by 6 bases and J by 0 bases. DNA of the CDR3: TGTGCCAGCAGCCCCGGACTAGCGGGCCTCTCCTACAATGAGCAGTTCTTC. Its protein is CASSPGLAGLSYNEQFF.

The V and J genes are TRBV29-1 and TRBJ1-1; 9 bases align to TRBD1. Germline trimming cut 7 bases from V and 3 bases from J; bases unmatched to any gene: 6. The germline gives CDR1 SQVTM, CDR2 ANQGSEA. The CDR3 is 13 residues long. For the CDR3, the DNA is TGCAGCGGATGCCGGGACAGGGACACTGAAGCTTTCTTT. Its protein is CSGCRDRDTEAFF. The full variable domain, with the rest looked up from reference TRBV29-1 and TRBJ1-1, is SAVISQKPSRDICQRGTSLTIQCQVDSQVTMMFWYRQQPGQSLTLIATANQGSEATYESGFVIDKFPISRPNLTFSTLTVSNMSPEDSSIYLCSGCRDRDTEAFFGQGTRLTVV.

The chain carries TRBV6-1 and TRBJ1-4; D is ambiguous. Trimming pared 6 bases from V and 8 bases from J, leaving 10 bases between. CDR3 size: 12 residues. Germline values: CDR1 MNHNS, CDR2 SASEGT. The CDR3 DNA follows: TGTGCCAGCAGCCGAGTGGGGGAAAAACTGTTTTTT. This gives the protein CASSRVGEKLFF.